The T cell receptor (beta chain) described here comes from a study of cytomegalovirus exposure and HLA in healthy donors. The germline V gene has CDR1 SGHNT and CDR2 YYREEE (reference sequence). V was pared by 6 bases and J by 5 bases, with 17 bases between. The CDR3 is 14 amino acids. PCR primers comprised 60 Vbeta and 13 Jbeta primers. Produced via immunoSEQ multiplex PCR; TCRdb's table is partial and in-frame only. Of around 98,000 clones detected, around 73% appear once; the ten largest clones hold 1.2%. Study results and caveats: Accounts indicate the classifier identified cytomegalovirus status with strong specificity and sensitivity.

With respect to this clone: Its antigen is not identified.

Sequencing was done on a sample of PBMCs. This sequence originates from a female donor in good health and CMV-seronegative. The V gene is TRBV5-4, the J gene TRBJ1-1; D is possibly TRBD1 (6 bases). Here the CDR3 DNA reads TGTGCCAGCACCCCTAGCGGGGGGCGGACTGAAGCTTTCTTT. This gives the protein CASTPSGGRTEAFF.